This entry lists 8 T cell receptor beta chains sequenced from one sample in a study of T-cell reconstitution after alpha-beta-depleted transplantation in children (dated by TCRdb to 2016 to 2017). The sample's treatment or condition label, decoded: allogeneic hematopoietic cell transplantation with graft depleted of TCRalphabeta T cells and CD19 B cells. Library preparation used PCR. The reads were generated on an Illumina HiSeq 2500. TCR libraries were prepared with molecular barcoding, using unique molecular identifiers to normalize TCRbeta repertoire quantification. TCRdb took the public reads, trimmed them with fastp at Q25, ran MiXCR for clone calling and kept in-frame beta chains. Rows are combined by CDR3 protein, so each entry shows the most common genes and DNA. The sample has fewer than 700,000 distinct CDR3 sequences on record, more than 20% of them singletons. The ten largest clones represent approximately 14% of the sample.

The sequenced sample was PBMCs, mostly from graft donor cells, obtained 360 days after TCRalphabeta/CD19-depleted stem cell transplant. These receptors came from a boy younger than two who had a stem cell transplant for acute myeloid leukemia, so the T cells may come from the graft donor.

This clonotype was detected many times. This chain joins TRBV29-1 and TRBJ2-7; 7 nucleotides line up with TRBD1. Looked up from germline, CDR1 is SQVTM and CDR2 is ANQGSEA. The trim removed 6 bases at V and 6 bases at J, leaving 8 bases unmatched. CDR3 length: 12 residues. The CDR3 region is CSVGTVLGEQYF. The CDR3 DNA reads TGCAGCGTGGGGACAGTGTTAGGCGAGCAGTACTTC.

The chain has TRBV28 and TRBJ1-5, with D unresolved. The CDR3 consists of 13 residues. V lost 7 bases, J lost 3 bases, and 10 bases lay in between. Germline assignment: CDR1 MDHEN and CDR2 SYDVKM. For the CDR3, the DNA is TGTGCCAGCATAGGACCGCTCAATCAGCCCCAGCATTTT. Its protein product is CASIGPLNQPQHF. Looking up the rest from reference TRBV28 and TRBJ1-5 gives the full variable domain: DVKVTQSSRYLVKRTGEKVFLECVQDMDHENMFWYRQDPGLGLRLIYFSYDVKMKEKGDIPEGYSVSREKKERFSLILESASTNQTSMYLCASIGPLNQPQHFGDGTRLSIL.

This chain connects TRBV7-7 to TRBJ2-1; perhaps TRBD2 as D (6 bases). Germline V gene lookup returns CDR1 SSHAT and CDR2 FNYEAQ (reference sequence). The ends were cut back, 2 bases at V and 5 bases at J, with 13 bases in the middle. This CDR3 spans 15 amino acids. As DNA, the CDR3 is TGTGCCAGCAGCTTAACGGGGGTCAAAGACAATGAGCAGTTCTTC. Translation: CASSLTGVKDNEQFF.

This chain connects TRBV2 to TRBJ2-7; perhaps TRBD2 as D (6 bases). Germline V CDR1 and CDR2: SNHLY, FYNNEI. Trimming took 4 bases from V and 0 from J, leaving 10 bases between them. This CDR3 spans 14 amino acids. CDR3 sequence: CASSGLGGSYEQYV. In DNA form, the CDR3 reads TGTGCCAGCAGTGGCCTGGGGGGCTCCTACGAGCAGTACGTC.

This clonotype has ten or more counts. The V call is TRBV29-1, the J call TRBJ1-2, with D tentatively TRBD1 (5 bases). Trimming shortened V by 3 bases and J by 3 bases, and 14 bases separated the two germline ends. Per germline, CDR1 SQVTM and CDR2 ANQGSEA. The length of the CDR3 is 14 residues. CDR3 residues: CSVDPGQTYYGYTF. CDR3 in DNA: TGCAGCGTTGACCCAGGGCAGACTTACTATGGCTACACCTTC.

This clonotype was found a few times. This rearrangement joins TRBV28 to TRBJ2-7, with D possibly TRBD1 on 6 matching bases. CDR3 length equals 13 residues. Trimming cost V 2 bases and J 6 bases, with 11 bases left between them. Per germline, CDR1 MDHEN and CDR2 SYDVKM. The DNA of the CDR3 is TGTGCCAGCAGTTTAACCCGGGACACCGAGCAGTACGTC. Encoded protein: CASSLTRDTEQYV.

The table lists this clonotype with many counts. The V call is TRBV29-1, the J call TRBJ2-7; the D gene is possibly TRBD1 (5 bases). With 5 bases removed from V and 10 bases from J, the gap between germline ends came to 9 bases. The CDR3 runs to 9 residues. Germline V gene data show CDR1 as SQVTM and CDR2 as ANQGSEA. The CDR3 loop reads CSVRRGQYV. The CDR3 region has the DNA TGCAGCGTTCGTAGGGGACAGTACGTC.

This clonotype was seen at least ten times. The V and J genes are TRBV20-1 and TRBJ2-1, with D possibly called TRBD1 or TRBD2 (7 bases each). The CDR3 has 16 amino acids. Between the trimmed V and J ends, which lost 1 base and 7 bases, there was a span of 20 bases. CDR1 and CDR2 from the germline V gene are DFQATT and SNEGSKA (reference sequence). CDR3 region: CSARVQRDRIVNEQFF. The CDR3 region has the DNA TGCAGTGCTAGAGTTCAGCGGGACAGAATAGTTAATGAGCAGTTCTTC.